This T cell receptor (beta chain) derives from a study of cytomegalovirus exposure and HLA in healthy donors. The table lists this clone with a count of one. The germline V gene has CDR1 MNHNS and CDR2 SASEGT. CDR3 length: 15 amino acids. Trimming pared 2 bases from V and 4 bases from J, leaving 12 bases between. Researchers ran the PCR with 60 Vbeta and 13 Jbeta primers. Using immunoSEQ multiplex PCR, the repertoire was profiled, and TCRdb retains in-frame clones only, with some absent. The profile covers a few hundred thousand clones, with around 90% appearing a single time and about 1.7% taken by the ten largest.

The V and J genes are TRBV6-1 and TRBJ1-5; D is possibly TRBD1 (5 bases). The material sequenced was PBMCs. The sequence came from a girl aged 2 to 9 in good health and CMV-seronegative. CDR3 coding DNA: TGTGCCAGCAGTGAATGGGGGGTTCGGAATCAGCCCCAGCATTTT. Protein product: CASSEWGVRNQPQHF.